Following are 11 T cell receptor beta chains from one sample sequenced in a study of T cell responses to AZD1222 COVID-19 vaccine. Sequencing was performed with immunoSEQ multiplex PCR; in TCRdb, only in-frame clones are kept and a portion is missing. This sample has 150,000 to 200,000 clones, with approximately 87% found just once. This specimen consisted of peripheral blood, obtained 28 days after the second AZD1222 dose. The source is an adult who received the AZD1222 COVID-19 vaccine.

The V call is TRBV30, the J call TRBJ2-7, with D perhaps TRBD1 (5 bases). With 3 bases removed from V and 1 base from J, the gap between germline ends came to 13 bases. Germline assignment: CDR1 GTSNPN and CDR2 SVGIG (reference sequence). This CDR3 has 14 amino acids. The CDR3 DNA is TGTGCCTGGAGGGACAAGAGTTTATCCTACGAGCAGTACTTC. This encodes CAWRDKSLSYEQYF.

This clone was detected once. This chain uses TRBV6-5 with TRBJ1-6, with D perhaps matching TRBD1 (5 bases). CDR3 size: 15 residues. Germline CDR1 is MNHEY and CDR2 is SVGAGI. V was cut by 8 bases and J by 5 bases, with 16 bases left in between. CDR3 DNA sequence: TGTGCCAGCGCACTTAAGGGACTGAATAATTCACCCCTCCACTTT. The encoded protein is CASALKGLNNSPLHF.

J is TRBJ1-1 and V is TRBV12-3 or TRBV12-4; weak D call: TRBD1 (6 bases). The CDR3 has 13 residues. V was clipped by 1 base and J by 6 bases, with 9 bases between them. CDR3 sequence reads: CASSLGGRAEAFF. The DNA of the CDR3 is TGTGCCAGCAGTTTAGGGGGGCGAGCTGAAGCTTTCTTT.

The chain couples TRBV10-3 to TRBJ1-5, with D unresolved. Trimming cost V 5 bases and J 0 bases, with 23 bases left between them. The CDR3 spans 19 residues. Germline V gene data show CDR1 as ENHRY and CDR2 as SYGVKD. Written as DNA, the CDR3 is TGTGCCATCAGTCCATCGGCGGCAGGTAGAGCCTATAGCAATCAGCCCCAGCATTTT. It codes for CAISPSAAGRAYSNQPQHF.

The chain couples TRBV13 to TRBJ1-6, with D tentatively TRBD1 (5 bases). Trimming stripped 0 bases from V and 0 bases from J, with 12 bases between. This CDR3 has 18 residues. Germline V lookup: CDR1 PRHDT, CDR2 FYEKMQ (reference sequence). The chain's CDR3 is CASSLGGGQSSYNSPLHF. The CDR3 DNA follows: TGTGCCAGCAGCTTAGGGGGGGGTCAGAGCTCCTATAATTCACCCCTCCACTTT.

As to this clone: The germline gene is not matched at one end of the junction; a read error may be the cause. The CDR3 loop is CASSQGQSTGELFF. CDR3 DNA: TGTGCCAGCAGTCAAGGACAGAGCACCGGGGAGCTGTTTTTT. The genes are TRBV3-1 (or the pseudogene TRBV3-2) and TRBJ2-2; TRBD1 is a possible D gene (6 bases). CDR3 length equals 14 residues. CDR1 is LGHDT and CDR2 is YNNKEL in the germline V gene (reference sequence).

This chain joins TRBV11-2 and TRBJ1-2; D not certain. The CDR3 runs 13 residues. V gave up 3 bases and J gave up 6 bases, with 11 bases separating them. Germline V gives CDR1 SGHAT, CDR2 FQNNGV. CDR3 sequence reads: CASSFWQRDGYTF. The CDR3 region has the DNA TGTGCCAGCAGCTTTTGGCAGCGTGATGGCTACACCTTC. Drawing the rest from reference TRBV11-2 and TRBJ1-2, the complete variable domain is EAGVAQSPRYKIIEKRQSVAFWCNPISGHATLYWYQQILGQGPKLLIQFQNNGVVDDSQLPKDRFSAERLKGVDSTLKIQPAKLEDSAVYLCASSFWQRDGYTFGSGTRLTVV.

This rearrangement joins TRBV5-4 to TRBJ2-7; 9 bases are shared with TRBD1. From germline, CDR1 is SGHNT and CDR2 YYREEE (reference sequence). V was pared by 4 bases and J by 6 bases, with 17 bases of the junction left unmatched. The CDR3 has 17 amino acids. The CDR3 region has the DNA TGTGCCAGCAGCCCACGGGGACAGGGTCCTTTAGCCGGCGAGCAGTACTTC. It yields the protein CASSPRGQGPLAGEQYF.

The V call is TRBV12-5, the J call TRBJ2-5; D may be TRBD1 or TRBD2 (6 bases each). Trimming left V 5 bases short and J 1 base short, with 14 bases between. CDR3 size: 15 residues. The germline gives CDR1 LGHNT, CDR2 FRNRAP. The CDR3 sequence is CASGGGGQTQETQYF. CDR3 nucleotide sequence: TGTGCTAGTGGTGGGGGAGGACAGACCCAAGAGACCCAGTACTTC. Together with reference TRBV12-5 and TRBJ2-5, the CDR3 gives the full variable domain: DARVTQTPRHKVTEMGQEVTMRCQPILGHNTVFWYRQTMMQGLELLAYFRNRAPLDDSGMPKDRFSAEMPDATLATLKIQPSEPRDSAVYFCASGGGGQTQETQYFGPGTRLLVL.

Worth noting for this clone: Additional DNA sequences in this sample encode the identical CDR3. CDR3 in DNA: TGTGCCAGCAGCCTAGGGGGTGAAGCTTTCTTT. It specifies CASSLGGEAFF. V gene TRBV11-2 combines with J gene TRBJ1-1; D is possibly TRBD1 (6 bases). In germline, CDR1 is SGHAT, CDR2 FQNNGV. The CDR3 consists of 11 residues. Trimming cost V 5 bases and J 7 bases, with 8 bases left between them.

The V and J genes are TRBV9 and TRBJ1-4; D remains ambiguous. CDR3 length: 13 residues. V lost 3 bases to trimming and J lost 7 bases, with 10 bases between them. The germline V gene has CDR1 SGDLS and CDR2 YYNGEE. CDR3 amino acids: CASSGADGEKLFF. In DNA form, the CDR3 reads TGTGCCAGCAGCGGGGCGGATGGTGAAAAACTGTTTTTT.